Here is one TCR beta chain with its context. Its target is not known. A multiplex PCR was run with 60 Vbeta primers and 13 Jbeta primers. Measured with immunoSEQ multiplex PCR; TCRdb has only the in-frame clones, and not every one. The repertoire has 100,000 to 150,000 clones, about three quarters of them found once; the top ten carry about 1.8%. Germline V lookup: CDR1 DFQATT, CDR2 SNEGSKA (reference sequence). With 5 bases removed from V and 7 bases from J, the gap between germline ends came to 6 bases. There are 10 residues in the CDR3. The source of the sample is a study of cytomegalovirus exposure and HLA in healthy donors. Study-level findings and limits: A later analysis found most CMV-associated TCR beta chains apparently HLA-restricted. There were some public TCRs occurring in many donors, but most TCR sequences were rare.

The receptor comes from a woman aged 40 to 50 in good health and CMV-seronegative. Source material: PBMCs. J is TRBJ2-1 and V is TRBV20-1; tentatively, D is TRBD2 (5 bases). The CDR3 DNA reads TGCAGTGCTGAGCGGAATGAGCAGTTCTTC. It yields the protein CSAERNEQFF.